Below, one TCR beta chain is given with its context. Antigen specificity is unknown. This sample was included in a study of pediatric ulcerative colitis. Regarding the study as a whole: No controls had the two rectal clonotypes shared by ulcerative colitis patients.

The rectum was sampled with one to two pinch biopsies at colonoscopy. Only in-frame clones appear in the TCRdb table, and some are missing; sequencing was by immunoSEQ multiplex PCR. This sample yields about 17,000 clones, of which just under 75% are seen a single time; around 3.5% belongs to the top ten. The germline V and J ends were trimmed by 3 bases and 1 base, with 9 bases remaining between them. The length of the CDR3 is 14 residues. Germline loops: CDR1 ENHRY, CDR2 SYGVKD. V and J are TRBV10-3 and TRBJ1-2; D is unclear. This sequence was found in a girl aged 10 to 17 with moderate ulcerative colitis. The sample consisted of gut tissue. The CDR3 sequence is CAISEAVDNYGYTF. The DNA for the CDR3 is TGTGCCATCAGTGAAGCGGTAGATAACTATGGCTACACCTTC.